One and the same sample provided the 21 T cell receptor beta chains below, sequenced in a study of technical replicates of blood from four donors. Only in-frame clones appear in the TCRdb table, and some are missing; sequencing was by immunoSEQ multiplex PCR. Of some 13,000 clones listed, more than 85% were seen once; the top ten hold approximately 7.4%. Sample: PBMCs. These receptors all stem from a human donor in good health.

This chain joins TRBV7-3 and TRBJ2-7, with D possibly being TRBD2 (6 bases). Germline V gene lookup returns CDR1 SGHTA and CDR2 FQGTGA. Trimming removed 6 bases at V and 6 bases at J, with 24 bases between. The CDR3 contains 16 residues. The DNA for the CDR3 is TGTGCCAGCAGGGAACGAGCCGGGAGTGGGTCCCTCGAGCAGTACTTC. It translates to CASRERAGSGSLEQYF.

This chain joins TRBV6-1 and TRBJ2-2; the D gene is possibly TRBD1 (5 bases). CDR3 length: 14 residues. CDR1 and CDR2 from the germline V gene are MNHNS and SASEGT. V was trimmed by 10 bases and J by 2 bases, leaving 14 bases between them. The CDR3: CATQKGQNTGELFF. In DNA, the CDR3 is TGTGCCACGCAAAAAGGACAAAACACCGGGGAGCTGTTTTTT.

The CDR3 region has the DNA TGTGCCAGTAGTATAGACGCCGGGACAGCGGCCTATGGCTACACCTTC. Protein sequence: CASSIDAGTAAYGYTF. The chain couples TRBV19 to TRBJ1-2; 7 bases line up with TRBD1. The CDR3 has 16 amino acids. The V gene's germline CDR1 is LNHDA and CDR2 SQIVND (reference sequence). Trimming at V came to 0 bases and at J to 4 bases, leaving 8 bases not matched to a gene.

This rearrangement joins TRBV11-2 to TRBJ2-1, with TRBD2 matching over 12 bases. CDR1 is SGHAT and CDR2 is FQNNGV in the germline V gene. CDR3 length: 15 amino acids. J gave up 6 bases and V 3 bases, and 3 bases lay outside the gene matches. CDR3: CASSLTSGRGNEQFF. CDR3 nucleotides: TGTGCCAGCAGCTTGACTAGCGGGAGAGGCAATGAGCAGTTCTTC.

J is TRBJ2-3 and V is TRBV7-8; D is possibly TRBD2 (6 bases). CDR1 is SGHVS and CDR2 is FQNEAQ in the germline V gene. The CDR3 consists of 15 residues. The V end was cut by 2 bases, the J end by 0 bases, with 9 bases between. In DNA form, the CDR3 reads TGTGCCAGCAGCTTATACGGGGGAAGCACAGATACGCAGTATTTT. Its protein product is CASSLYGGSTDTQYF.

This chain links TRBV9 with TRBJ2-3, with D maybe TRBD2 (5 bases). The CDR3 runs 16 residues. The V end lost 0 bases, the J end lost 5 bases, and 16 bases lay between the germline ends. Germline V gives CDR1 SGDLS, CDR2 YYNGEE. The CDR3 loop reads CASSVAFAGAGDTQYF. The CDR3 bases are TGTGCCAGCAGCGTAGCCTTTGCGGGCGCGGGAGATACGCAGTATTTT. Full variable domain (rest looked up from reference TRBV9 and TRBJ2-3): DSGVTQTPKHLITATGQRVTLRCSPRSGDLSVYWYQQSLDQGLQFLIQYYNGEERAKGNILERFSAQQFPDLHSELNLSSLELGDSALYFCASSVAFAGAGDTQYFGPGTRLTVL.

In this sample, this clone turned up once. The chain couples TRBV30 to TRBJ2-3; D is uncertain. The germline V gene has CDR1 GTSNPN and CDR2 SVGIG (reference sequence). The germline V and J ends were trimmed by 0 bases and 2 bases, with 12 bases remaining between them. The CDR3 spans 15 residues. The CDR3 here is CAWSVLRGTTDTQYF. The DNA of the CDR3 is TGTGCCTGGAGTGTACTAAGAGGAACCACAGATACGCAGTATTTT.

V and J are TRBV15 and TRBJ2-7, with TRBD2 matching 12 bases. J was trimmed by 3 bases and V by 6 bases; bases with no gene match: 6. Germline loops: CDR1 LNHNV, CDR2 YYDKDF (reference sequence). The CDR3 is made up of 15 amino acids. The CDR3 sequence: CATRDLAGGVYEQYF. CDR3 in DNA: TGTGCCACCAGGGATCTAGCGGGAGGGGTCTACGAGCAGTACTTC.

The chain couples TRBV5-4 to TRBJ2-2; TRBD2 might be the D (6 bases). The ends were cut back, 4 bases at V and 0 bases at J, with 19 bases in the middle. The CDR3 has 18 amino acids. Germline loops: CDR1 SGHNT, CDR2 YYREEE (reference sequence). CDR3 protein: CASSPGARGGPNTGELFF. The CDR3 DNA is TGTGCCAGCAGCCCGGGCGCGAGGGGAGGCCCGAACACCGGGGAGCTGTTTTTT.

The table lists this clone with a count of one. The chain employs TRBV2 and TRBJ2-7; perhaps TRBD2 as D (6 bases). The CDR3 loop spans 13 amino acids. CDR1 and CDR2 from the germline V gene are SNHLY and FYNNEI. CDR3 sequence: CATSLGLIYEQYF. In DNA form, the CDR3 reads TGTGCTACCTCCCTGGGACTCATCTACGAGCAGTACTTC. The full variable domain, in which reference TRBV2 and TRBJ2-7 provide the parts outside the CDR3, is EPEVTQTPSHQVTQMGQEVILRCVPISNHLYFYWYRQILGQKVEFLVSFYNNEISEKSEIFDDQFSVERPDGSNFTLKIRSTKLEDSAMYFCATSLGLIYEQYFGPGTRLTVT.

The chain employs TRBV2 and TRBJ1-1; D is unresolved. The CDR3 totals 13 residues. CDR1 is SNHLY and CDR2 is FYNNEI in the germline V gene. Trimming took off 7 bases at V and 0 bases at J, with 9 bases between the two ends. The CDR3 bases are TGTGCCAGCACAAATCAGGTGAACACTGAAGCTTTCTTT. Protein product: CASTNQVNTEAFF.

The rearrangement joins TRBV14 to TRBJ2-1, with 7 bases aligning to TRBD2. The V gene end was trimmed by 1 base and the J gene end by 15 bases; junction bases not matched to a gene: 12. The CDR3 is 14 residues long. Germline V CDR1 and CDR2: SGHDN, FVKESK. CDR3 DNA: TGTGCCAGCAGCCAAGCGACTACTAGCGTTTCCCGGTTCTTC. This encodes CASSQATTSVSRFF.

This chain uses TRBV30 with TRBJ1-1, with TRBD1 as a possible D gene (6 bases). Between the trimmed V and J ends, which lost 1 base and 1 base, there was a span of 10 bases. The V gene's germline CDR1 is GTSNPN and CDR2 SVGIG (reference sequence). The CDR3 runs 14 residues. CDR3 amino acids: CAWSGDRRNTEAFF. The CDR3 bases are TGTGCCTGGAGTGGTGACAGGCGGAACACTGAAGCTTTCTTT. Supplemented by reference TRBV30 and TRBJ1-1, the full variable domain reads SQTIHQWPATLVQPVGSPLSLECTVEGTSNPNLYWYRQAAGRGLQLLFYSVGIGQISSEVPQNLSASRPQDRQFILSSKKLLLSDSGFYLCAWSGDRRNTEAFFGQGTRLTVV.

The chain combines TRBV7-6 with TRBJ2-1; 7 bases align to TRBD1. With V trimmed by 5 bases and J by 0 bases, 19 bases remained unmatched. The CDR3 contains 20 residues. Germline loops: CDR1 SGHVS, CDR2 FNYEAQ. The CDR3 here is CASSLTWSGAGGYSYNEQFF. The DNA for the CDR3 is TGTGCCAGCAGCCTGACCTGGTCCGGGGCAGGGGGATACTCCTACAATGAGCAGTTCTTC. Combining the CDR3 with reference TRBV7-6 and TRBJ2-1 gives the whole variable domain GAGVSQSPRYKVTKRGQDVALRCDPISGHVSLYWYRQALGQGPEFLTYFNYEAQQDKSGLPNDRFSAERPEGSISTLTIQRTEQRDSAMYRCASSLTWSGAGGYSYNEQFFGPGTRLTVL.

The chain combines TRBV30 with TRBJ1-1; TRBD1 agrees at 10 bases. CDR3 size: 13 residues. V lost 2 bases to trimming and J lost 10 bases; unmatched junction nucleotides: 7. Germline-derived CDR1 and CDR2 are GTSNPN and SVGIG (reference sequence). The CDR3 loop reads CAWSSTGGASAFF. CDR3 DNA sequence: TGTGCCTGGAGTTCGACAGGGGGCGCCTCAGCTTTCTTT.

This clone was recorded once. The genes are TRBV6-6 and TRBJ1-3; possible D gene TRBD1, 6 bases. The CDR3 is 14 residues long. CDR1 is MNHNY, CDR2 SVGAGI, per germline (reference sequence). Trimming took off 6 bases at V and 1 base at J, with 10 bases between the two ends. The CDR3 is CASRQGGSGNTIYF. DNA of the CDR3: TGTGCCAGCAGACAGGGAGGGTCTGGAAACACCATATATTTT.

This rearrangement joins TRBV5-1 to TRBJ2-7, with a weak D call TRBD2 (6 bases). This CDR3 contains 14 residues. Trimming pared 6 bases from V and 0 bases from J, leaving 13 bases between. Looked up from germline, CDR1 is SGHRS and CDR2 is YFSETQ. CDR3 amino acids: CASTTGGSSYEQYF. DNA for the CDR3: TGCGCCAGCACGACTGGGGGGAGCTCCTACGAGCAGTACTTC.

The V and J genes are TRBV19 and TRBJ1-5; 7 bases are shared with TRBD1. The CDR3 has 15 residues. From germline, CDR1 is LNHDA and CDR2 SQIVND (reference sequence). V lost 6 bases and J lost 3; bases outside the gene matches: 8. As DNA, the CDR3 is TGTGCCAGTAGCATCGGGACAGCGAACAATCAGCCCCAGCATTTT. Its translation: CASSIGTANNQPQHF.

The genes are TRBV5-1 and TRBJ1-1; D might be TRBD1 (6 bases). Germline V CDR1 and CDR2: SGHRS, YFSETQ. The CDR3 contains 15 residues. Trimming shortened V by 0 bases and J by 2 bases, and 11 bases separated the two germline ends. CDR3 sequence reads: CASSLDRVVNTEAFF. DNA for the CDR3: TGCGCCAGCAGCTTGGACAGGGTAGTTAACACTGAAGCTTTCTTT.

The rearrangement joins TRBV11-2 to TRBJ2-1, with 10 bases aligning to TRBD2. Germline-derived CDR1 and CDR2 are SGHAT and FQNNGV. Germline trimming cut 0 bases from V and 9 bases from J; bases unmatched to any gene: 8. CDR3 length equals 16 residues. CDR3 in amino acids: CASSLDLFLAGVEQFF. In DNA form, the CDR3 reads TGTGCCAGCAGCTTAGATCTATTCCTAGCGGGAGTTGAGCAGTTCTTC.

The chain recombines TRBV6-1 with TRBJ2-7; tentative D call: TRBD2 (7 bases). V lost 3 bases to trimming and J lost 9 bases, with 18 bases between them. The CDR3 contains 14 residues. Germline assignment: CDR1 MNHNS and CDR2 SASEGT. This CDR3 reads CASSEGGGKGPQYF. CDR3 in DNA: TGTGCCAGCAGTGAGGGAGGGGGGAAAGGACCGCAGTACTTC.